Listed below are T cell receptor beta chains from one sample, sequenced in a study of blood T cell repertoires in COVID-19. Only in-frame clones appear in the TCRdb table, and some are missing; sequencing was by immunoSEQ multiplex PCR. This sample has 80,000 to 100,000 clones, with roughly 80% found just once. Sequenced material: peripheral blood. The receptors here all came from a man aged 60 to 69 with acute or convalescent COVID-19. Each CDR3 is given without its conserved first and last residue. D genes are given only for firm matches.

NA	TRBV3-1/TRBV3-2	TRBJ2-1	ASSPTGEGFNEQF
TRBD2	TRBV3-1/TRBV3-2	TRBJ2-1	ASSQGSTGRSSYNEQF
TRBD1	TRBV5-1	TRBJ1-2	ASSPGDRAYGYT
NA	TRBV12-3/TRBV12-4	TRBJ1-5	ASSSDSYQH
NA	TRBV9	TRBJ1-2	ASSVRDTPNYGYT
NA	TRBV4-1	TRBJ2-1	ASSQDSRGHNEQF
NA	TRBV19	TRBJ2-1	ASKGRRTGVDEQF
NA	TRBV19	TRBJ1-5	ASSISAGPDPNQPQH
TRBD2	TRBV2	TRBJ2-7	ASSASGNLTPTH
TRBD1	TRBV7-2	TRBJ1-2	ASSAGTDYNYGYT
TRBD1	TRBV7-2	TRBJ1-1	ASSLNLRTGGKAF
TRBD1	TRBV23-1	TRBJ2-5	ASSLGRGLETQY
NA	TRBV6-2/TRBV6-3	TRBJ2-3	ASSYSISAAADTQY
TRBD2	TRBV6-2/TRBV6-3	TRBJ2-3	ASSHTSGGGPDTQY
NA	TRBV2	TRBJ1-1	ASSVRGTEAF
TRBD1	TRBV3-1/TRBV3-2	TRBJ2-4	ASSHSGQGRNIQY
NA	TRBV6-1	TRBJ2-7	ASSDGSSYEQY
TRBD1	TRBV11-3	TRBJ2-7	ASSLERQGRNYEQY
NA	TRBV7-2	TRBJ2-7	ASSQRQAPYEQY
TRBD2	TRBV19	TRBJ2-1	ASSILTSGGYNEQF
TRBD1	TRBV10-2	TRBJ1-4	ASTETGWSGKLF
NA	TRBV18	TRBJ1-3	ASSSGSGNTIY
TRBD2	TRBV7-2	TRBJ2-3	ASSPGTSGSTDTQY